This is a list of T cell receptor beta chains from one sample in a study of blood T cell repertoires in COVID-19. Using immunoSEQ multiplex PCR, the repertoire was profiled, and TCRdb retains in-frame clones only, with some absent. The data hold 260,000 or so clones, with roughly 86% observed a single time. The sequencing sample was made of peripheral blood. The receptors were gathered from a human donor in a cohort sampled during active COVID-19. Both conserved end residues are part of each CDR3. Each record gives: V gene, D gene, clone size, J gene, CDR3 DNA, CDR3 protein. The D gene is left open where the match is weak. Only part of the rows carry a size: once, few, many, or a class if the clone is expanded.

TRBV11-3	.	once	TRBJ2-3	TGTGCCAGCAGCTTAGATTCCAGGCCGAGCACAGATACGCAGTATTTT	CASSLDSRPSTDTQYF
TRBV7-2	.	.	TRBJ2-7	TGTGCCAGCAGCCCGTGGGAGGGGGGGGGCCCCTACGAGCAGTACTTC	CASSPWEGGGPYEQYF
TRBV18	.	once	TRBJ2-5	TGTGCCAGCTCACCCGACGGAGGGAGATCAGAGACCCAGTACTTC	CASSPDGGRSETQYF
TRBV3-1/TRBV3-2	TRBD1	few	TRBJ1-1	TGTGCCAGCAGCCGGACAGGTAACACTGAAGCTTTCTTT	CASSRTGNTEAFF
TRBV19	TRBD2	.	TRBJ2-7	TGTGCCAGTAGTGCTAGCGGGTCCACCTACGAGCAGTACTTC	CASSASGSTYEQYF
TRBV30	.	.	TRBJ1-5	TGTGCCTGGAGTGTAATCAACGGGTGGAATCAGCCCCAGCATTTT	CAWSVINGWNQPQHF
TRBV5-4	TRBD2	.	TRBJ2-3	TGTGCCAGCACCGTGACTAGCGGGATTGCAGATACGCAGTATTTT	CASTVTSGIADTQYF
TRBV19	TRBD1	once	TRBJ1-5	TGTGCCAGTAGTGGGGGAACAGGGGTAGTGTATAGCAATCAGCCCCAGCATTTT	CASSGGTGVVYSNQPQHF
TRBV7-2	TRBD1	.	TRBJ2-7	TGTGCCAGCAGCCCTCGACAGGGGTACGGCGAGCAGTACTTC	CASSPRQGYGEQYF
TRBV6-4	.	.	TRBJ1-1	TGTGCCAGCAAAGCCGGGGGTGAGAACACTGAAGCTTTCTTT	CASKAGGENTEAFF
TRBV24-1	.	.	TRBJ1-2	TGTGCCACCAGTGATAGGGGGGGGGACTATGGCTACACCTTC	CATSDRGGDYGYTF
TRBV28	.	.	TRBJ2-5	TGTGCCAGCAGTCTCTCGGAGACCCAGTACTTC	CASSLSETQYF
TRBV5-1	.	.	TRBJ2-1	TGCGCCAGCAGCTTGGGACCGGAGAAGAACAATGAGCAGTTCTTC	CASSLGPEKNNEQFF
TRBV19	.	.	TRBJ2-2	TGTGCCAGTACCGTGTTGTCTAACACCGGGGAGCTGTTTTTT	CASTVLSNTGELFF
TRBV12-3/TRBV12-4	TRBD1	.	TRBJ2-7	TGTGCCAGCACTTTAGACAGGGGGGACGAGCAGTACTTC	CASTLDRGDEQYF
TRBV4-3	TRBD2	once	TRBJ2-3	TGCGCCAGCAGCCAAGATGCAGCGGGGGGCCTCACAGATACGCAGTATTTT	CASSQDAAGGLTDTQYF
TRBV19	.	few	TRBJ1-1	TGTGCCAGTAGTATATCCAGGGGCATGGGGTCTGAAGCTTTCTTT	CASSISRGMGSEAFF
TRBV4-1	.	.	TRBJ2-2	TGCGCCAGCAGCCTGCGTGTCGGACACCGAACGAACACCGGGGAGCTGTTTTTT	CASSLRVGHRTNTGELFF
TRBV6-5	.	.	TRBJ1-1	TGTGCCAGCAGTCCACCCTACAGGCTTGAAGATGCTTTCTTT	CASSPPYRLEDAFF
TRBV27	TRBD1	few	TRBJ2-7	TGTGCCAGCAGTAGGGCCGGGACAGGGGGACTTAGCGGGGGGCAGTACTTC	CASSRAGTGGLSGGQYF
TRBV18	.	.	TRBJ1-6	TGTGCCAGCTCACGGCGCTTAAGGGGAACATCCCTCCACTTT	CASSRRLRGTSLHF
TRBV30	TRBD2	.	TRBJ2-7	TGTGCCTGGTCGACTAGCGGGAGAACGTACTTC	CAWSTSGRTYF
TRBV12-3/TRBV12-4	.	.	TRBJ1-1	TGTGCCAGCAGCCTTTCGGGGGGAATTGAAGCTTTCTTT	CASSLSGGIEAFF
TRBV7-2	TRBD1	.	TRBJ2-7	TGTGCCAGCAGCTTTACCTTTCTCGGGACAGGGGGATACGAGCAGTACTTC	CASSFTFLGTGGYEQYF
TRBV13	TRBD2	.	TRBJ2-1	TGTGCCAGCAGCCTCGGACTAGAGGAGCAGTTCTTC	CASSLGLEEQFF
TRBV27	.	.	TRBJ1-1	TGTGCCAGCAGTTTTGCCCGGTCTCGCACTGAAGCTTTCTTT	CASSFARSRTEAFF
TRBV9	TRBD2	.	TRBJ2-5	TGTGCCAGCAGCGCGAATCCGGGACTAGGGGGGGAGACCCAGTACTTC	CASSANPGLGGETQYF
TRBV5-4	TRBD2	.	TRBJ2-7	TGTGCCAGCAGCTCCAGAATACCGGGGGGGCCCCTCGAGCAGTACTTC	CASSSRIPGGPLEQYF
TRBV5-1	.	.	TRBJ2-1	TGCGCCAGCAGCCCGGAGGGGATCCTCCCCTACAATGAGCAGTTCTTC	CASSPEGILPYNEQFF
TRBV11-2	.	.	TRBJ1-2	TGTGCCAGCTCCTTAAACCCGGGACAAGGCTATGGCTACACCTTC	CASSLNPGQGYGYTF
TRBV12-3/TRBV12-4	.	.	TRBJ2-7	TGTGCCAGCGGCATGTCCTACGAGCAGTACTTC	CASGMSYEQYF
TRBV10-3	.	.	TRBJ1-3	TGTGCCATCAGTGCGACAGGAGTCTCTGGAAACACCATATATTTT	CAISATGVSGNTIYF
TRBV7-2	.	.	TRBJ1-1	TGTGCCAGCAGCTTAGGACAGGAAAATCCTGAAGCTTTCTTT	CASSLGQENPEAFF
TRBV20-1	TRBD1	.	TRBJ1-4	TGCAGTGCTAGTCGGGGACAGGGCGGTGAAAAACTGTTTTTT	CSASRGQGGEKLFF
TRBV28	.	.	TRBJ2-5	TGTGCCAGCAGTCGGGGTCGGAAGACCCAGTACTTC	CASSRGRKTQYF
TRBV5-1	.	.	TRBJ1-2	TGCGCCAGCAGCCTGGGGGAGAATAACTATGGCTACACCTTC	CASSLGENNYGYTF
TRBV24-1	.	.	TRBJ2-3	TGTGCCACCAGTAAGGAGGGAACAGATACGCAGTATTTT	CATSKEGTDTQYF
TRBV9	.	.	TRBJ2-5	TGTGCCAGCAGCCCCCGTACAGCCCAAGAGACCCAGTACTTC	CASSPRTAQETQYF
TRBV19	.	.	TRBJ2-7	TGTGCCAGTCGTTGGCCAGTACCCTCCTACGAGCAGTACTTC	CASRWPVPSYEQYF
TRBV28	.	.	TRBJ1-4	TGTGCCAGCAGTTACAGGAGGTCCCGCGGGGATGAAAAACTGTTTTTT	CASSYRRSRGDEKLFF
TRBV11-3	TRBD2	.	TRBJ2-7	TGTGCCAGCAGCTTACTTAGCGGGGCCGACTACGAGCAGTACTTC	CASSLLSGADYEQYF
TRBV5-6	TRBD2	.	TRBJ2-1	TGTGCCAGCAGCTTGTTAACTAGCGGGAGGGTCGCTGAGCAGTTCTTC	CASSLLTSGRVAEQFF
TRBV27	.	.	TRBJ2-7	TGTGCCAGCAGTTTATATTCCGGGGGTAGCCTCTCCTACGAGCAGTACTTC	CASSLYSGGSLSYEQYF